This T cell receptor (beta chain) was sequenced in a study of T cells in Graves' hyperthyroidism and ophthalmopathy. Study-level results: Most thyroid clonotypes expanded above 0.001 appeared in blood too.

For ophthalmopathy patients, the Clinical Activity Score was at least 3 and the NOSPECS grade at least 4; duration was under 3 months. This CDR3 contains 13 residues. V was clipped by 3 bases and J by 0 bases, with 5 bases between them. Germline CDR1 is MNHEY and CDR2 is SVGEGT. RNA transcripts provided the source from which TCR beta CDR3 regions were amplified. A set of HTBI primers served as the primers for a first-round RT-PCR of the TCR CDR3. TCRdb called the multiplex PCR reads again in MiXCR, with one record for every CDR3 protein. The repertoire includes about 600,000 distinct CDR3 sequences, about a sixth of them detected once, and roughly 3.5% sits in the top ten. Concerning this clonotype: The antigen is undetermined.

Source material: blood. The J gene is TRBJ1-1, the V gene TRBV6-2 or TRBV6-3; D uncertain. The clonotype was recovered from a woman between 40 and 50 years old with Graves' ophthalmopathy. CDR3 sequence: CASSYTLNTEAFF. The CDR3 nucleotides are TGTGCCAGCAGTTATACCCTGAACACTGAAGCTTTCTTT.